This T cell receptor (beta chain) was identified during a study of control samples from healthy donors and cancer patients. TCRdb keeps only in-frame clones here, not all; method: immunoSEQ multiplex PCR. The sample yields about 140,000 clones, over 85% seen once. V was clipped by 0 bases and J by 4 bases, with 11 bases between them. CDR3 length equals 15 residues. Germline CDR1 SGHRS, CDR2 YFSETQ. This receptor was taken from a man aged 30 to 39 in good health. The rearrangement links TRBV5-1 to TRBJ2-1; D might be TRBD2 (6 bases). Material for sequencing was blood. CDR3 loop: CASSLDGTLYNEQFF. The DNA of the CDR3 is TGCGCCAGCAGCTTGGATGGGACTCTGTACAATGAGCAGTTCTTC. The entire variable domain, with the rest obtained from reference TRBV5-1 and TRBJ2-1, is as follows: KAGVTQTPRYLIKTRGQQVTLSCSPISGHRSVSWYQQTPGQGLQFLFEYFSETQRNKGNFPGRFSGRQFSNSRSEMNVSTLELGDSALYLCASSLDGTLYNEQFFGPGTRLTVL.